One and the same sample provided the 4 T cell receptor beta chains below, sequenced in a study of Graves' ophthalmopathy and Graves' hyperthyroidism. The authors amplified TCR beta CDR3 regions, and they did so from RNA transcripts for repertoire sequencing. The authors performed first-round RT-PCR with HTBI primers and then a second-round multiplex PCR. TCRdb re-analysed the multiplex PCR reads in MiXCR, keeping a single row per CDR3 protein. The sample comprises fewer than 400,000 distinct CDR3 sequences, around 19% of which are singletons, and roughly 1.4% rests with the top ten. The specimen sequenced was peripheral blood. These receptor sequences come from a woman under 30 with Graves' ophthalmopathy.

This clonotype was recorded many times. This rearrangement joins TRBV30 to TRBJ2-7; 7 bases align to TRBD1. Losses at the gene ends were 5 bases for V and 0 bases for J; bases not matched to a gene: 4. The CDR3 consists of 13 residues. Germline V gene lookup returns CDR1 GTSNPN and CDR2 SVGIG (reference sequence). CDR3 sequence reads: CAWSTGYSYEQYF. CDR3 coding DNA: TGTGCCTGGTCGACAGGGTACTCCTACGAGCAGTACTTC.

This clonotype was observed a few times. The rearrangement joins TRBV12-3 or TRBV12-4 to TRBJ2-7; 9 bases match TRBD1. V trimming: 7 bases; J trimming: 2 bases; junction bases outside the gene matches: 9. This CDR3 has 15 amino acids. The CDR3 is CASTLDRGNPYEQYF. CDR3 coding DNA: TGTGCCAGCACCCTAGACAGGGGGAATCCCTACGAGCAGTACTTC.

This clonotype was detected once. The chain couples TRBV4-3 to TRBJ1-2, with D unresolved. The CDR3 consists of 15 residues. CDR1 and CDR2 (germline): LGHNA, YSLEER. The CDR3 DNA is TGCAGCGTTGAAGATGGAAAGGGATCTAACTATGGCTACACCTTC. Translating it yields CSVEDGKGSNYGYTF.

This clonotype occurred many times. CDR3 loop: CASSTEYGYTF. CDR3 DNA sequence: TGTGCCAGCAGTACAGAGTATGGCTACACCTTC. V gene TRBV28 combines with J gene TRBJ1-2; D ambiguous. Germline V gives CDR1 MDHEN, CDR2 SYDVKM. V was shortened by 5 bases and J by 5 bases, with 6 bases between the two germline ends. This CDR3 spans 11 amino acids.